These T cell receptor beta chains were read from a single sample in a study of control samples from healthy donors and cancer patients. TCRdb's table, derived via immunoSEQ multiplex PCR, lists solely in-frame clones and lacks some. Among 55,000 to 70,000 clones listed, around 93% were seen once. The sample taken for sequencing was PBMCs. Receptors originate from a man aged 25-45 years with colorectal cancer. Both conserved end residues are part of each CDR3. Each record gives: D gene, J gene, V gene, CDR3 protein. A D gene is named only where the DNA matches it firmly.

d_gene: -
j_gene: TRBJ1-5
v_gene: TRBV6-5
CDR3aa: CASSLGMQVNQPQHF

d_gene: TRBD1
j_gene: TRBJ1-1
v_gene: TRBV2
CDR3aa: CASLGDRLDTEAFF

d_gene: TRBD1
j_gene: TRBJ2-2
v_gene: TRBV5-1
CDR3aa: CASRNGQAITGELFF

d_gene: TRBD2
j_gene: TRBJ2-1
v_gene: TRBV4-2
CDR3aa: CASSQKGSGPSSYNEQFF

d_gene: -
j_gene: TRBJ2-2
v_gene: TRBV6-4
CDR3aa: CASSDIGGKHTGELFF

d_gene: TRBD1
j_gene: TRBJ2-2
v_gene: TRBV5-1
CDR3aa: CASSLTGGSNGELFF

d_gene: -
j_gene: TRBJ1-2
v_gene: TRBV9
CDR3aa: CASSQTAGANYGYTF

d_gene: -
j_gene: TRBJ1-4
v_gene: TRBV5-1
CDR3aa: CASSWRIQTASNEKLFF

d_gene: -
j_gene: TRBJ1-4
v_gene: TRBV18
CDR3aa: CASSPSNEKLFF

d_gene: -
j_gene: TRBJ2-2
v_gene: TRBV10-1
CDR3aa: CASSENTNTGELFF

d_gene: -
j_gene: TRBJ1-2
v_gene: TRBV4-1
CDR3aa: CASSRPDRNYGYTF

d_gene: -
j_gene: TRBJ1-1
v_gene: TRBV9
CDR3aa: CASSPRQGMNTEAFF

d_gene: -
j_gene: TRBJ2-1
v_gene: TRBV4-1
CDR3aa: CASSRGLRDEQFF

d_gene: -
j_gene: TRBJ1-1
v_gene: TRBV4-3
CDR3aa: CASSPRGPGTEAFF

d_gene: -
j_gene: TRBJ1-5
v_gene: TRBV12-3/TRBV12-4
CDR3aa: CASNQGDNQPQHF

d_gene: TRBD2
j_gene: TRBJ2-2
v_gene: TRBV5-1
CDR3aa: CASSTGTSRTGELFF

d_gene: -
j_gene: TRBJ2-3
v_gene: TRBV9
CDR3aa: CASSGPRTGATDTQYF

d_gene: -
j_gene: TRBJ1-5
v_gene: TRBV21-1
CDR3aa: CASSKGRPRDQGNQPQHF

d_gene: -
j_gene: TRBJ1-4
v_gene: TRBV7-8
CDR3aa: CASSGVSNEKLFF

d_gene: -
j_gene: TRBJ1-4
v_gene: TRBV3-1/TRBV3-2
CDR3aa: CASSQERGLSLNEKLFF

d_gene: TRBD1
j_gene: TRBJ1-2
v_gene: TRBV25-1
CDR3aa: CASSRGQNYGYTF

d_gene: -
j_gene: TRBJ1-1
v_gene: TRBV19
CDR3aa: CASSRLRVHGNTEAFF

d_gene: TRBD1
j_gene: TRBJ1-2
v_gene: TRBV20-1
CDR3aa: CSAGDSYGYTF

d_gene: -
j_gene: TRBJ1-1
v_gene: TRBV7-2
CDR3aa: CASSLGGGAGLSTEAFF

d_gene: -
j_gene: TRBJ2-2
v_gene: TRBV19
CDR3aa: CASSLHPAFSDSNTGELFF

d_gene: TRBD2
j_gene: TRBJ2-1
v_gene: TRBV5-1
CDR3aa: CASKERGHNEQFF

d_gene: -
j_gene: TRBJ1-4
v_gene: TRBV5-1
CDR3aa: CASSLWRSTNEKLFF

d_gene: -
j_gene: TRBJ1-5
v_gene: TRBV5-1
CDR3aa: CASSPQGHINQPQHF

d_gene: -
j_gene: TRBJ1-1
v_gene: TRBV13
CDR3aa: CASSFRLNTEAFF

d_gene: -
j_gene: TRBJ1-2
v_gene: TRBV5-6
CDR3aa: CASSLKDPGGYTF

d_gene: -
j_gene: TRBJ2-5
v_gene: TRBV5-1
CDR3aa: CASSPGLTPGETQYF

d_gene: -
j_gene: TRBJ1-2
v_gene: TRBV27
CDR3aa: CASSWAVNYGYTF

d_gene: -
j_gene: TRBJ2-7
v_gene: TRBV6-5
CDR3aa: CASSYSRDTLYEQYF